This T cell receptor (beta chain) was recorded in a study of T cell repertoires in cytomegalovirus infection. Study overall: Use of recently identified HLA-C-restricted and well-studied HLA-B-restricted CMV epitopes was part of the study. CMV infection plus the matching HLA type was flagged by public TCR beta signatures. Study-wide results and caveats: Accumulated public TCR beta family frequency recognized individuals carrying CMV together with the relevant HLA. Dominating the ex vivo response were HLA-C-restricted CMV-specific TCR beta clonotypes.

A single record per CDR3 protein comes from TCRdb applying MiXCR to the reads. The sample includes fewer than 900,000 distinct CDR3 sequences, under 35% of them seen just once. The germline V gene has CDR1 SGHVS and CDR2 FNYEAQ. The CDR3 runs 17 residues. Trimming stripped 2 bases from V and 8 bases from J, with 24 bases between. On this clonotype: What it binds is not known.

The receptor comes from a human donor in good health (CMV status not recorded). Some clones in this sample may be carry-over from other donors' samples. This sample comprised cultured CD8+ T cells from PBMCs, obtained from culture after CMV antigen stimulation. The chain combines TRBV7-6 with TRBJ1-2; D is unclear. Here the CDR3 DNA reads TGTGCCAGCAGCTTACCGAAGTCTGGCGGGCCCCTCTGGGGCTACACCTTC. This encodes CASSLPKSGGPLWGYTF.